This TCR beta chain is from a study of CD8+ T cells in alopecia areata. Trimming removed 4 bases at V and 1 base at J, with 4 bases between. Germline assignment: CDR1 SQVTM and CDR2 ANQGSEA. This CDR3 contains 11 residues. Sequencing templates came from extracted RNA that was reverse transcribed into cDNA. The method was immunoSEQ multiplex PCR; TCRdb's version includes in-frame clones alone and lacks a portion of them. Found here are over 90,000 clones, 55% of them singletons; the top ten hold about 8.8%. On this clone itself: Within the sample, other DNA sequences also encode this same CDR3.

This sequence originates from a human donor in good health. The rearrangement joins TRBV29-1 to TRBJ2-5; D ambiguous. Sequencing input: CD4+ T cells sorted from blood. CDR3 DNA: TGCAGCGTTGGCCCCCAAGAGACCCAGTACTTC. Its protein product is CSVGPQETQYF.